This TCR beta chain came from a study of cytomegalovirus exposure and HLA in healthy donors. The PCR was carried out with 60 Vbeta primers and 13 Jbeta primers. Sequenced by immunoSEQ multiplex PCR; TCRdb stores in-frame clones only, minus some. The data hold tens of thousands of clones, with 70% to 80% observed a single time. V was shortened by 2 bases and J by 6 bases, with 8 bases between the two germline ends. Germline V CDR1 and CDR2: MNHEY, SVGAGI. The CDR3 length is 12 residues. Material for sequencing was PBMCs. The receptor was isolated from a man younger than 40 in good health and CMV-seronegative. This chain connects TRBV6-5 to TRBJ2-7; D is perhaps TRBD2 (5 bases). The CDR3 sequence: CASSYARGEQYF. CDR3 nucleotide sequence: TGTGCCAGCAGTTACGCTCGGGGCGAGCAGTACTTC.